This TCR beta chain was sequenced for a study of blood T cell repertoires in COVID-19. The overall study: T cells, B-cell-depleted T cells, or PBMCs provided the cDNA or gDNA that served as material.

Resolution of symptoms, clearance, or two negative PCRs was present in recovered Cohort 3 donors. Per the authors' pipeline: The assay estimated nucleated cells by amplifying reference gene primers. The table came from immunoSEQ multiplex PCR; TCRdb's copy has only in-frame clones and leaves some out. V, J and clone size are taken as reported in that table, and D and trimming were inferred from the DNA itself. Altogether around 280,000 clones are present, 70% to 90% being singletons, with the ten largest covering roughly 6.3%. This TCR was recovered from a woman in her forties who had recovered from COVID-19. Sequencing was done on a sample of PBMCs or T cells enriched from blood (not recorded which).

The CDR3 region has the DNA TGTGCCAGCAGCAGAAGGGGGTACACTGAAGCTTTCTTT. Its protein is CASSRRGYTEAFF. V gene TRBV7-9 combines with J gene TRBJ1-1; the D gene is possibly TRBD1 (6 bases). V was pared by 5 bases and J by 3 bases, with 10 bases between. The CDR3 is 13 residues long. Germline lookup yields CDR1 SEHNR and CDR2 FQNEAQ (reference sequence).